This T cell receptor beta chain emerged from a study of blood T cell repertoires in COVID-19. The assay was immunoSEQ multiplex PCR, and TCRdb's table has in-frame clones only and misses some. Counted here are 60,000 to 70,000 clones, about 86% occurring once; the ten biggest clones make up 1.4%. V shed 2 bases and J 0 bases; nucleotides not matched to a gene: 6. The CDR3 has 16 amino acids. Germline V gene sequence: CDR1 SGHVS, CDR2 FQNEAQ. The sample holds one count of this clone. This TCR derives from a woman in her sixties or seventies with acute or convalescent COVID-19. Specimen: peripheral blood. The gene calls are TRBV7-8 and TRBJ1-1, with 7 nucleotides matching TRBD1. The CDR3 DNA sequence: TGTGCCAGCAGCTTAAGACAGGGACCCATGAACACTGAAGCTTTCTTT. It translates to CASSLRQGPMNTEAFF.